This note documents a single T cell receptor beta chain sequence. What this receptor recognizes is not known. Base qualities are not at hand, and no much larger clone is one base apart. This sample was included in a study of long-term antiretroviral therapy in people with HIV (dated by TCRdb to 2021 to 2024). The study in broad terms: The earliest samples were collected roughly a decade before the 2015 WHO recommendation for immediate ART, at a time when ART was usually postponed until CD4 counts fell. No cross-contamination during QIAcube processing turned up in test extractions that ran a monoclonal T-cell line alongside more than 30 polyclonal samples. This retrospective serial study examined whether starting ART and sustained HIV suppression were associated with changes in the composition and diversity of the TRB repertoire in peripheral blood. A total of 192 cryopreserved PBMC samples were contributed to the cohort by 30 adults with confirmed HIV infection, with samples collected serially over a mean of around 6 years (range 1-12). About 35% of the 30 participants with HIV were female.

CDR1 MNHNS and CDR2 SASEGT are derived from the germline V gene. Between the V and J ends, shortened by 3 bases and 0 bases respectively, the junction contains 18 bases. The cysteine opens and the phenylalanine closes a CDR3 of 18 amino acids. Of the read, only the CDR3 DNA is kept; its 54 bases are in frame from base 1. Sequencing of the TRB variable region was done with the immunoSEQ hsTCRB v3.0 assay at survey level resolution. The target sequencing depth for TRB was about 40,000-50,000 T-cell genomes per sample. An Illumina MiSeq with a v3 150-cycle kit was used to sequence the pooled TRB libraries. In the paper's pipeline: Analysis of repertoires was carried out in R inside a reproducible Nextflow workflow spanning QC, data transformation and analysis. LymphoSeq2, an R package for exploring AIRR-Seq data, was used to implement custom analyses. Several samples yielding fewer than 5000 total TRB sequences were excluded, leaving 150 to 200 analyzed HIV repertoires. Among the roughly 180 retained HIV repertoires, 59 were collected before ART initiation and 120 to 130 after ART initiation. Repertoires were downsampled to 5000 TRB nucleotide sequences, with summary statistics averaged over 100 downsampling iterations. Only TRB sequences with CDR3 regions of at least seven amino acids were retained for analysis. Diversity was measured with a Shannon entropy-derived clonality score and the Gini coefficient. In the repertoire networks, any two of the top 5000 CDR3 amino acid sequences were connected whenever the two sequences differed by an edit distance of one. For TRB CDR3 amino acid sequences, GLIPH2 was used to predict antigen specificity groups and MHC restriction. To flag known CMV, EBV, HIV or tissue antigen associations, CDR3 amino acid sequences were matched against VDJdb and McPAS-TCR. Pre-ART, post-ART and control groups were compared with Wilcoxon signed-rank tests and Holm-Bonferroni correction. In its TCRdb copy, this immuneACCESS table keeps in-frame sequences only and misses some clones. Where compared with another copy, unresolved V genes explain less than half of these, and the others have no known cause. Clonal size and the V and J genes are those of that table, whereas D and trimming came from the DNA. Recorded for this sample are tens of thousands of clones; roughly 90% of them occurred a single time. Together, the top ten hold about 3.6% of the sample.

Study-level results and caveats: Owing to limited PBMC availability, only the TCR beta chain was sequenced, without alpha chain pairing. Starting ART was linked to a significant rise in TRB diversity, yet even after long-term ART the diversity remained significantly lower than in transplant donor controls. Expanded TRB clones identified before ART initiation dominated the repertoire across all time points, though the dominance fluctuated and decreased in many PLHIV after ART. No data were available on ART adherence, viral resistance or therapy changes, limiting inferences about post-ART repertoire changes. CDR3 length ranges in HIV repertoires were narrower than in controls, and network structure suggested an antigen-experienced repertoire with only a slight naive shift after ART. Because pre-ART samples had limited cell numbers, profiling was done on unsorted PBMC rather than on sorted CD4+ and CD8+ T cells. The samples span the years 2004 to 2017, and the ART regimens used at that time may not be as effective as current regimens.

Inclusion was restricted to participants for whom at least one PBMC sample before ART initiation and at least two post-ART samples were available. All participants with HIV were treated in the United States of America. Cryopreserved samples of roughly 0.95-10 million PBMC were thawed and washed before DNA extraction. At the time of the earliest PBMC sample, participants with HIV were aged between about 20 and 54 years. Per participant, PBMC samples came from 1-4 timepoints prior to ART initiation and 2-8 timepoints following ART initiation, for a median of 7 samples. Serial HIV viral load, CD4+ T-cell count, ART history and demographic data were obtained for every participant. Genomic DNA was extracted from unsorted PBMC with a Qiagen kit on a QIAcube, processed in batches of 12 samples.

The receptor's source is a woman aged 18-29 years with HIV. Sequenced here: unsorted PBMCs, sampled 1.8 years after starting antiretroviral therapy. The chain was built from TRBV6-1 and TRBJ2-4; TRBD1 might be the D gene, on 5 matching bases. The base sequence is TGTGCCAGCAGTGATTTCCCTACATACAGGCAAGCCAAAAACATTCAGTACTTC. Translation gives CASSDFPTYRQAKNIQYF.